A single sample gave rise to the 2 T cell receptor beta chains below, sequenced in a study of blood T cell repertoires in COVID-19. The repertoire was sequenced with immunoSEQ multiplex PCR; TCRdb's copy has only in-frame clones and lacks some. The profile shows about 300,000 clones, roughly 88% of them singletons. The specimen sequenced was peripheral blood. The receptors come from a man aged 18 to 29 with active or convalescent COVID-19.

The chain uses TRBV4-1 and TRBJ1-2, with a possible D match to TRBD1 (5 bases). Germline-derived CDR1 and CDR2 are MGHRA and YSYEKL. Trimming took 4 bases from V and 0 from J, leaving 24 bases between them. This CDR3 has 19 amino acids. In DNA form, the CDR3 reads TGCGCCAGCAGCCCCGAAAGGGGCCAGCCAGGGCGTTCTAACTATGGCTACACCTTC. This sequence encodes CASSPERGQPGRSNYGYTF.

The gene calls are TRBV7-2 and TRBJ1-2; 7 bases agree with TRBD1. The V and J ends lost 4 bases and 14 bases, in that order; junction bases with no gene match: 10. Germline loops: CDR1 SGHTA, CDR2 FQGNSA. The CDR3 sequence is 12 residues long. The CDR3: CASSSTGPTGTF. The CDR3 region has the DNA TGTGCCAGCAGCTCGACAGGGCCTACCGGTACCTTC.